Below are 27 T cell receptor beta chains sequenced from a single sample in a study of chemoradiotherapy in HPV16-positive cancers. TCRdb's copy holds only in-frame clones and misses some; the assay was immunoSEQ multiplex PCR. The sample consists of under 35,000 clones, more than 85% of them appearing once. The sequencing here drew on blood, taken from a patient who underwent chemoradiotherapy. The source of these receptors is a human donor with HPV-associated anogenital cancer.

V is TRBV9 and J is TRBJ1-1; maybe TRBD1 (6 bases). This CDR3 comprises 15 residues. Trimming took 0 bases from V and 1 from J, leaving 10 bases between them. Germline V gene data show CDR1 as SGDLS and CDR2 as YYNGEE. CDR3 in amino acids: CASSVGGARNTEAFF. The CDR3, as DNA: TGTGCCAGCAGCGTAGGGGGGGCCCGGAACACTGAAGCTTTCTTT.

The CDR3 loop reads CASSREGRYGETQYF. The CDR3 region has the DNA TGTGCCAGCAGCAGGGAGGGACGCTACGGGGAGACCCAGTACTTC. The chain carries TRBV7-3 and TRBJ2-5, with 7 bases matching TRBD2. Germline V CDR1 and CDR2: SGHTA, FQGTGA. The V and J ends lost 5 bases and 5 bases, in that order; junction bases with no gene match: 11. This CDR3 comprises 15 residues.

The sample holds one count of this clone. The CDR3 loop reads CASSTGTGLEQYF. DNA for the CDR3: TGTGCCAGCAGCACCGGGACAGGGCTCGAGCAGTACTTC. The chain joins TRBV2 to TRBJ2-7, with 9 bases aligning to TRBD1. The germline V gene encodes CDR1 SNHLY and CDR2 FYNNEI. The V and J ends lost 6 bases and 6 bases, in that order; junction bases with no gene match: 6. The CDR3 is made up of 13 amino acids.

This clone has a single count. The V gene is TRBV5-5, the J gene TRBJ2-3; D not resolved. Germline lookup yields CDR1 SGHKS and CDR2 YYEKEE (reference sequence). This CDR3 is built from 14 residues. Between the trimmed V and J ends, which lost 4 bases and 7 bases, there was a span of 16 bases. The CDR3 DNA sequence: TGTGCCAGCAGCCTGATACCTGTCAAAAATACGCAGTATTTT. Its translation: CASSLIPVKNTQYF.

The rearrangement links TRBV19 to TRBJ2-6; TRBD1 is a possible D gene (6 bases). Germline CDR1 and CDR2: LNHDA and SQIVND (reference sequence). V gave up 7 bases and J gave up 0 bases, with 13 bases separating them. This CDR3 comprises 16 residues. Here the CDR3 DNA reads TGTGCCAGTAACCTCGACAGGAACTCTGGGGCCAACGTCCTGACTTTC. This gives the protein CASNLDRNSGANVLTF.

The chain recombines TRBV7-2 with TRBJ1-1; TRBD1 might be the D (5 bases). The germline V gene encodes CDR1 SGHTA and CDR2 FQGNSA. V was cut by 4 bases and J by 0 bases, with 12 bases left in between. The CDR3 totals 15 residues. The CDR3 protein is CASSSFGGMNTEAFF. The CDR3 DNA reads as TGTGCCAGCAGCTCCTTTGGGGGGATGAACACTGAAGCTTTCTTT.

The genes are TRBV18 and TRBJ2-1; 8 bases line up with TRBD1. The CDR3 extends over 13 amino acids. Germline V gives CDR1 KGHSH, CDR2 LQKENI. V trimming: 4 bases; J trimming: 8 bases; junction bases outside the gene matches: 4. CDR3 sequence: CASSRNRGDEQFF. CDR3 sequence (DNA): TGTGCCAGCTCACGGAACAGGGGGGATGAGCAGTTCTTC.

The genes are TRBV6-4 and TRBJ2-7; 10 nucleotides line up with TRBD2. This CDR3 comprises 15 residues. The V and J ends lost 3 bases and 4 bases, in that order; junction bases with no gene match: 6. CDR1 and CDR2 (germline): MRHNA, SNTAGT. In nucleotides, the CDR3 is TGTGCCAGCAGTGAAAGTAGCGGGGGGCAGTACGAGCAGTACTTC. Translated, it gives CASSESSGGQYEQYF.

This chain uses TRBV5-5 with TRBJ2-7, with 11 bases fitting TRBD2. The V and J ends lost 0 bases and 3 bases, in that order; junction bases with no gene match: 8. CDR1 SGHKS and CDR2 YYEKEE come from the germline V gene (reference sequence). The CDR3 covers 17 residues. The CDR3 sequence is CASSLVFTSGSVYEQYF. The DNA of the CDR3 is TGTGCCAGCAGCTTGGTCTTTACTAGCGGGAGCGTCTACGAGCAGTACTTC.

The DNA of the CDR3 is TGTGCCAGCAGTTTTGGTCTCTCCTACGAGCAGTACTTC. Protein: CASSFGLSYEQYF. J is TRBJ2-7 and V is TRBV28; D ambiguous. This CDR3 has 13 residues. V lost 3 bases, J lost 0 bases, and 6 bases lay in between. Germline CDR1 MDHEN, CDR2 SYDVKM.

V and J are TRBV7-3 and TRBJ2-3; maybe TRBD1 (6 bases). V lost 4 bases and J 0 bases, leaving 11 bases between the germline ends. This CDR3 has 15 amino acids. Germline assignment: CDR1 SGHTA and CDR2 FQGTGA. In nucleotides, the CDR3 is TGTGCCAGCAGCTACGGACAGCTGAGCACAGATACGCAGTATTTT. Translated, it gives CASSYGQLSTDTQYF. The complete variable domain, with remaining parts taken from reference TRBV7-3 and TRBJ2-3, reads GAGVSQTPSNKVTEKGKYVELRCDPISGHTALYWYRQSLGQGPEFLIYFQGTGAADDSGLPNDRFFAVRPEGSVSTLKIQRTERGDSAVYLCASSYGQLSTDTQYFGPGTRLTVL.

V usage is TRBV6-5 and J usage is TRBJ2-7, with 7 bases identical to TRBD1. CDR3 size: 15 residues. The V gene's germline CDR1 is MNHEY and CDR2 SVGAGI. V shed 0 bases and J 2 bases; nucleotides not matched to a gene: 4. CDR3 amino acids: CASSYSYRGPYEQYF. DNA for the CDR3: TGTGCCAGCAGTTACTCTTACAGGGGCCCCTACGAGCAGTACTTC.

The V gene is TRBV19, the J gene TRBJ2-2, with D tentatively TRBD2 (5 bases). CDR1 is LNHDA, CDR2 SQIVND, per germline (reference sequence). CDR3 size: 12 residues. The V gene lost 3 bases and the J gene lost 7 bases, with 6 bases spanning the gap. The CDR3 bases are TGTGCCAGTAGTATCGGGGTCGGGGAGCTGTTTTTT. Its protein is CASSIGVGELFF.

J is TRBJ2-1 and V is TRBV27; possibly TRBD1 for D (5 bases). There are 15 residues in the CDR3. Germline V gives CDR1 MNHEY, CDR2 SMNVEV (reference sequence). V gave up 3 bases and J gave up 7 bases, with 16 bases separating them. The CDR3 here is CASSFRSGLLNEQFF. CDR3 nucleotide sequence: TGTGCCAGCAGTTTTCGATCAGGGTTGTTGAATGAGCAGTTCTTC.

This chain connects TRBV7-2 to TRBJ1-6; 7 nucleotides align to TRBD1. The CDR3 sequence is 17 residues long. J gave up 0 bases and V 5 bases, and 7 bases lay outside the gene matches. Germline V gene data show CDR1 as SGHTA and CDR2 as FQGNSA. CDR3 coding DNA: TGTGCCAGCAGCCCCAGACAGGGAAGCTCCTATAATTCACCCCTCCACTTT. Amino acids: CASSPRQGSSYNSPLHF.

CDR3 in DNA: TGTGCCAGCAGTTACTCGAGTGGCAATCAGCCCCAGCATTTT. The encoded protein is CASSYSSGNQPQHF. This rearrangement joins TRBV6-5 to TRBJ1-5; D is unresolved. The CDR3 length is 14 residues. V was shortened by 0 bases and J by 2 bases, with 5 bases between the two germline ends. From germline, CDR1 is MNHEY and CDR2 SVGAGI.

The rearrangement uses TRBV6-4 and TRBJ2-1, with a weak D call TRBD2 (5 bases). The CDR3 length is 15 residues. CDR1 and CDR2 (germline): MRHNA, SNTAGT. Trimming removed 2 bases from V and 0 bases from J, with 8 bases in between. DNA for the CDR3: TGTGCCAGCAGTGACATGGGAGCCTCCTACAATGAGCAGTTCTTC. Its protein is CASSDMGASYNEQFF.

V is TRBV4-1 and J is TRBJ2-3; 9 bases match TRBD2. V shed 4 bases, J shed 0 bases, and the junction held 5 bases outside the gene matches. Germline V gene sequence: CDR1 MGHRA, CDR2 YSYEKL. The CDR3 extends over 16 amino acids. Here the CDR3 DNA reads TGCGCCAGCAGCCTTCGTCTAGCGGGGAGCACAGATACGCAGTATTTT. Amino acids: CASSLRLAGSTDTQYF.

The chain combines TRBV19 with TRBJ2-3; D possibly matches TRBD1 or TRBD2 (5 bases each). Germline values: CDR1 LNHDA, CDR2 SQIVND (reference sequence). The length of the CDR3 is 12 residues. Trimming left V 5 bases short and J 5 bases short, with 8 bases between. CDR3 region: CASSHGGDTQYF. Here the CDR3 DNA reads TGTGCCAGTAGTCATGGGGGAGATACGCAGTATTTT.

The V call is TRBV25-1, the J call TRBJ2-2; the D gene is possibly TRBD2 (5 bases). CDR1 MGHDK and CDR2 SYGVNS come from the germline V gene. This CDR3 comprises 13 residues. V lost 3 bases and J 4 bases, leaving 6 bases between the germline ends. In DNA form, the CDR3 reads TGTGCCAGCAGTGAGAGGGTCACCGGGGAGCTGTTTTTT. Translated, it gives CASSERVTGELFF.

The chain combines TRBV12-5 with TRBJ2-7, with unresolved D. Germline-derived CDR1 and CDR2 are LGHNT and FRNRAP. Trimming pared 7 bases from V and 5 bases from J, leaving 12 bases between. The CDR3 is 12 amino acids. The DNA of the CDR3 is TGTGCTAGTGTCATTTACCCTGACGAGCAGTACTTC. Translated: CASVIYPDEQYF.

The rearrangement links TRBV11-3 to TRBJ2-1; TRBD1 is a possible D gene (6 bases). The V gene's germline CDR1 is SGHNT and CDR2 YENEEA. V was clipped by 3 bases and J by 4 bases, with 10 bases between them. The CDR3 consists of 14 residues. The CDR3 is CASSFRDNYNEQFF. CDR3 sequence (DNA): TGTGCCAGCAGCTTCCGGGACAATTACAATGAGCAGTTCTTC.

This chain joins TRBV18 and TRBJ1-1, with a weak D call TRBD1 (5 bases). This CDR3 spans 17 amino acids. The V gene lost 0 bases and the J gene lost 0 bases, with 14 bases spanning the gap. CDR1 KGHSH and CDR2 LQKENI come from the germline V gene. The CDR3 coding sequence is TGTGCCAGCTCACCACCGATGCAGGGCGGGGTGAACACTGAAGCTTTCTTT. Translating it yields CASSPPMQGGVNTEAFF.

The V call is TRBV6-5, the J call TRBJ1-2; D is perhaps TRBD1 (5 bases). The CDR3 has 13 residues. Trimming left V 6 bases short and J 4 bases short, with 12 bases between. Germline assignment: CDR1 MNHEY and CDR2 SVGAGI. The CDR3 DNA is TGTGCCAGCAGACTGGGACGATTCTATGGCTACACCTTC. Its protein is CASRLGRFYGYTF.

The V gene is TRBV9, the J gene TRBJ1-1; D may be TRBD1 (6 bases). Trimming stripped 0 bases from V and 1 base from J, with 13 bases between. From germline, CDR1 is SGDLS and CDR2 YYNGEE. The CDR3 totals 16 residues. CDR3 nucleotides: TGTGCCAGCAGCGTAGACCTTAGGGGGTCGAACACTGAAGCTTTCTTT. Residues: CASSVDLRGSNTEAFF.

This clone was seen once. V gene TRBV19 combines with J gene TRBJ1-1; D call uncertain. Per the germline V gene, CDR1 is LNHDA and CDR2 is SQIVND (reference sequence). The germline V and J ends were trimmed by 6 bases and 8 bases, with 19 bases remaining between them. This CDR3 comprises 14 residues. CDR3 nucleotide sequence: TGTGCCAGTAGAGAGACGGGAGGGAGGGTAGAAGCTTTCTTT. It specifies CASRETGGRVEAFF.

The chain joins TRBV7-9 to TRBJ1-1; D possibly corresponds to TRBD1 (5 bases). Germline CDR1 reads SEHNR; CDR2 reads FQNEAQ (reference sequence). V was shortened by 6 bases and J by 2 bases, with 13 bases between the two germline ends. This CDR3 comprises 14 residues. The CDR3 here is CASRDNSYNTEAFF. The CDR3 DNA follows: TGTGCCAGCAGGGACAATAGTTATAACACTGAAGCTTTCTTT.